Included here is one TCR beta chain sequence, with context. Its antigen is as yet unknown. The ends lost 7 bases at V and 6 bases at J; junction bases unmatched: 13. Germline-derived CDR1 and CDR2 are MNHEY and SMNVEV (reference sequence). This CDR3 comprises 16 residues. These data originate in a study of Graves' ophthalmopathy and Graves' hyperthyroidism. Study results and limitations: Most expanded thyroid clonotypes above 0.001 frequency also appeared in blood.

From RNA, the CDR3 regions of TCR beta chains were amplified and sequenced. Investigators did first-round RT-PCR with HTBI primers, then second-round multiplex PCR. Using its own MiXCR run on the multiplex PCR reads, TCRdb lists one record per CDR3 protein. The repertoire includes 650,000 to 800,000 distinct CDR3 sequences, about two fifths of them detected once, and more than 2.5% sits in the top ten. The chain carries TRBV27 and TRBJ1-2, with 11 bases matching TRBD1. The sequenced sample was peripheral blood. This TCR came from an adult man with Graves' ophthalmopathy. This CDR3 is CASTPGWTGGFDGYTF. The CDR3, as DNA: TGTGCCAGCACCCCTGGGTGGACAGGGGGCTTCGATGGCTACACCTTC.